This T cell receptor beta chain is from a study of OX40 agonist ivuxolimab in advanced cancers. This CDR3 is built from 13 residues. With 6 bases clipped from V and 7 bases from J, the junction kept 5 bases outside the gene matches. The V gene's germline CDR1 is SEHNR and CDR2 FQNEAQ (reference sequence). Here immunoSEQ multiplex PCR was the method, and the copy in TCRdb shows in-frame clones only, minus some. This repertoire shows 35,000 to 40,000 clones, about 84% found once; its top ten account for 15% to 20%. The rearrangement links TRBV7-9 to TRBJ1-4; the match to TRBD1 covers 7 bases. Sequenced here: CD4+ or CD8+ T cells sorted from blood, sampled in a trial of the OX40 agonist ivuxolimab. The source of this sequence is an adult with an advanced solid tumor such as melanoma, head and neck, liver or kidney cancer. CDR3 loop: CASRTGSGEKLFF. The CDR3 bases are TGTGCCAGCAGGACAGGGTCGGGTGAAAAACTGTTTTTT.